This T cell receptor (beta chain) was recovered during a study of blood T cell repertoires in COVID-19. Source study methods: Scientists estimated how many nucleated cells there were by amplifying reference gene primers. This table comes from immunoSEQ multiplex PCR, and its TCRdb copy is limited to in-frame clones, with some not included. Clone size and the V and J calls come from that table; the DNA yielded D and trimming. The sample consists of roughly 200,000 clones, around four fifths of them appearing once. Those enrolled, adults aged about 18 to 89 years, came from roughly 23 US areas. Within the 2 weeks before study entry, each person in the exposed group met a COVID-19 case. The V gene's germline CDR1 is SGHVS and CDR2 FQNEAQ. The length of the CDR3 is 16 residues. The J segment lost 7 bases and the V segment lost 2 bases, leaving 11 bases of the junction unmatched.

V usage is TRBV7-8 and J usage is TRBJ1-3; TRBD1 agrees at 7 bases. The sequence was collected from a woman aged 50 to 60 who had been exposed to COVID-19. Sequencing was done on a sample of PBMCs or T cells enriched from blood (not recorded which). Here the CDR3 DNA reads TGTGCCAGCAGCTTAAGTTCCGGGACAGTCCGCAACACCATATATTTT. As protein: CASSLSSGTVRNTIYF.